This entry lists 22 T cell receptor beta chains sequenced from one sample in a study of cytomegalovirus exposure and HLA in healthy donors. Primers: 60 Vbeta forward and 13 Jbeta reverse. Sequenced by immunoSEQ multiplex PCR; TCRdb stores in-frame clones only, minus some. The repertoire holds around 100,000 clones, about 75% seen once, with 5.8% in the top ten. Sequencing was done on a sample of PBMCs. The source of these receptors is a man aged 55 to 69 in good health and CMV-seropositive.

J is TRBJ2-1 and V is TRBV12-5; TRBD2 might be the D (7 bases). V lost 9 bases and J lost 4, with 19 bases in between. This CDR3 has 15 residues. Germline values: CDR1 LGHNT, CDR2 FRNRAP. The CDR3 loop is CASRVPGGQYNEQFF. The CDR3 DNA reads TGTGCTAGCCGGGTCCCGGGGGGCCAGTACAATGAGCAGTTCTTC.

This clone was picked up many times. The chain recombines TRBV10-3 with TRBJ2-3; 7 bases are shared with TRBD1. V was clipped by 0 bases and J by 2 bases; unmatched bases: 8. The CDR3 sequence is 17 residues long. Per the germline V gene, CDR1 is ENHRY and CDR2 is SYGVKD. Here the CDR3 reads CAISESDEQGITDTQYF. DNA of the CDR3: TGTGCCATCAGTGAGTCCGATGAACAGGGGATCACAGATACGCAGTATTTT.

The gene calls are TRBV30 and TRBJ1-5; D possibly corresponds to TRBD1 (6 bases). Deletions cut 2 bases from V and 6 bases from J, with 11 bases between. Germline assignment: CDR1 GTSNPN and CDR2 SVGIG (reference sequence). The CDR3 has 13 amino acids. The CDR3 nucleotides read TGTGCCTGGAGTCCAGGGGCGGGTCAGCCCCAGCATTTT. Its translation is CAWSPGAGQPQHF.

The CDR3 here is CASSSMTQRGGYTF. In DNA, the CDR3 is TGTGCCAGCAGCTCCATGACCCAACGAGGGGGCTACACCTTC. The chain joins TRBV11-2 to TRBJ1-2; no clear D gene. CDR3 length: 14 amino acids. Germline lookup yields CDR1 SGHAT and CDR2 FQNNGV. Trimming cost V 4 bases and J 8 bases, with 17 bases left between them. The full variable domain, its missing parts supplied by reference TRBV11-2 and TRBJ1-2, is EAGVAQSPRYKIIEKRQSVAFWCNPISGHATLYWYQQILGQGPKLLIQFQNNGVVDDSQLPKDRFSAERLKGVDSTLKIQPAKLEDSAVYLCASSSMTQRGGYTFGSGTRLTVV.

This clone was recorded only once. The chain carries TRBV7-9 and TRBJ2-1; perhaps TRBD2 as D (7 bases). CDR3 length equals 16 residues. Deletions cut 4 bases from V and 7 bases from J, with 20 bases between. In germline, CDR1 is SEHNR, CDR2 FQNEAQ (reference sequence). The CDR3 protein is CASSYDSGGGGNEQFF. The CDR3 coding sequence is TGTGCCAGCAGCTACGACTCTGGCGGGGGCGGGAATGAGCAGTTCTTC.

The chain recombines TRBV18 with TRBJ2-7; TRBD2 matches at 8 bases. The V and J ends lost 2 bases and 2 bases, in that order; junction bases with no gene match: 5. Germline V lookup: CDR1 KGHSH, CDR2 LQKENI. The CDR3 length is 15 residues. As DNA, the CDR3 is TGTGCCAGCTCACCAAGGTACGGGGGGGCCTACGAGCAGTACTTC. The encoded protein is CASSPRYGGAYEQYF.

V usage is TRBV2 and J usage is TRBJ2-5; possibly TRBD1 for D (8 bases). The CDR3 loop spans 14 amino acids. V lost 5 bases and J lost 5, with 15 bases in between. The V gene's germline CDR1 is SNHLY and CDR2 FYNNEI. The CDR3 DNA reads TGTGCCAGCAGTCGGACAGGGAGGGGGGAGACCCAGTACTTC. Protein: CASSRTGRGETQYF. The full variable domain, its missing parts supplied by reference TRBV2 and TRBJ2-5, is EPEVTQTPSHQVTQMGQEVILRCVPISNHLYFYWYRQILGQKVEFLVSFYNNEISEKSEIFDDQFSVERPDGSNFTLKIRSTKLEDSAMYFCASSRTGRGETQYFGPGTRLLVL.

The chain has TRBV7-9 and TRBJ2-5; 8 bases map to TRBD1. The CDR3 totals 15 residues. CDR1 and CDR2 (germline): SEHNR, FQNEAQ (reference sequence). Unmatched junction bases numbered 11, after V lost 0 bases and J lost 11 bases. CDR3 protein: CASSLAWTGKEEQYF. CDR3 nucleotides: TGTGCCAGCAGCTTAGCATGGACAGGGAAGGAAGAGCAGTACTTC.

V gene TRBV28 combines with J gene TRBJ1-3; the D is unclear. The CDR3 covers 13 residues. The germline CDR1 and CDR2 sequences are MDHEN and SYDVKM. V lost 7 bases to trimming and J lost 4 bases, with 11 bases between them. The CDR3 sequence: CASTFRGGNTIYF. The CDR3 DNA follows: TGTGCCAGCACCTTTCGAGGGGGAAACACCATATATTTT.

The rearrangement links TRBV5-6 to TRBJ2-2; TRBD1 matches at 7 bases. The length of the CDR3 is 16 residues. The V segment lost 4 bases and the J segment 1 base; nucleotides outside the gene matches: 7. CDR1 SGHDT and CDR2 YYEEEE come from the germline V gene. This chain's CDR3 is CASSPTTGWNTGELFF. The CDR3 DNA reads TGTGCCAGCAGCCCCACGACAGGGTGGAACACCGGGGAGCTGTTTTTT.

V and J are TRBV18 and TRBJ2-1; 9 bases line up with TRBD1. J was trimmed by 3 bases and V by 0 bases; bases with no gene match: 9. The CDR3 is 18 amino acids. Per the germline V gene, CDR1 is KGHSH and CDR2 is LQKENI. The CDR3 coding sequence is TGTGCCAGCTCACCACCTAGGGACAGGGTCAAAGTCTACAATGAGCAGTTCTTC. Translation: CASSPPRDRVKVYNEQFF. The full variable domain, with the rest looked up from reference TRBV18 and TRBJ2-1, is NAGVMQNPRHLVRRRGQEARLRCSPMKGHSHVYWYRQLPEEGLKFMVYLQKENIIDESGMPKERFSAEFPKEGPSILRIQQVVRGDSAAYFCASSPPRDRVKVYNEQFFGPGTRLTVL.

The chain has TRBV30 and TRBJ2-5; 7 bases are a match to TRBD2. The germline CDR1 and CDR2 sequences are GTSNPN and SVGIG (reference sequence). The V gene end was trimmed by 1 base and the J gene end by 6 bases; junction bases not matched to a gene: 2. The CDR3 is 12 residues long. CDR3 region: CAWSGGGQTQYF. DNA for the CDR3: TGTGCCTGGAGTGGCGGGGGTCAGACCCAGTACTTC.

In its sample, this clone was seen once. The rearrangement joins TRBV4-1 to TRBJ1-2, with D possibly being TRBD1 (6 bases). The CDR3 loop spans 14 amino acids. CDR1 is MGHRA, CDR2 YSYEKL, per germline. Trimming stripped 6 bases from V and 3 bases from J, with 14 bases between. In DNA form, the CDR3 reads TGCGCCAGCAGTCGAGGGGGACGGGACTATGGCTACACCTTC. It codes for CASSRGGRDYGYTF.

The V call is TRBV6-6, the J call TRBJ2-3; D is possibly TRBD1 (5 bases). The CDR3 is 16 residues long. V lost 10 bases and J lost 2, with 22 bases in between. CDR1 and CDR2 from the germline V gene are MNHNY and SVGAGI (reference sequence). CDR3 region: CATWGQRMGSTDTQYF. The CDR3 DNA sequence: TGTGCCACCTGGGGCCAAAGGATGGGTTCCACAGATACGCAGTATTTT.

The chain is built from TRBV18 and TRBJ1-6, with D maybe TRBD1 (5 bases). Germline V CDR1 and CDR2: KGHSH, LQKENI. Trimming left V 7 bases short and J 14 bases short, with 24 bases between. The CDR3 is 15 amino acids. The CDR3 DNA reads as TGTGCCAGCTGCGCGACAGAAGAATTATCAGTGGCCCTCCACTTT. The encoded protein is CASCATEELSVALHF.

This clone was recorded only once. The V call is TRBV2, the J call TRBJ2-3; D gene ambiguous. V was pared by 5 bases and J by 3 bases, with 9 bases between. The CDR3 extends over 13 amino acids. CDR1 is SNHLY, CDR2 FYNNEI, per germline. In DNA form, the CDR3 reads TGTGCCAGCAGTCCCCGTACAACAGATACGCAGTATTTT. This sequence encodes CASSPRTTDTQYF. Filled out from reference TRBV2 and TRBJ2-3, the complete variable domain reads EPEVTQTPSHQVTQMGQEVILRCVPISNHLYFYWYRQILGQKVEFLVSFYNNEISEKSEIFDDQFSVERPDGSNFTLKIRSTKLEDSAMYFCASSPRTTDTQYFGPGTRLTVL.

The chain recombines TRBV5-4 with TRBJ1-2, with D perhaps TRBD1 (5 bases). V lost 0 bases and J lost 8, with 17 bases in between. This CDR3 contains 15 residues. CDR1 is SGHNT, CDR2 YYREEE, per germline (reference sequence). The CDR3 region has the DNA TGTGCCAGCAGCTTGGGTCAGGGTACCCTAGGGGGCTACACCTTC. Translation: CASSLGQGTLGGYTF.

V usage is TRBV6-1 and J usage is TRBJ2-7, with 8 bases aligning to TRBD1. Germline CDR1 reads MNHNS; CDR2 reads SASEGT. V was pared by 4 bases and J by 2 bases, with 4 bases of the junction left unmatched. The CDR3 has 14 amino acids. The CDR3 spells CASSVGQGPYEQYF. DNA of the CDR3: TGTGCCAGCAGTGTTGGACAGGGCCCCTACGAGCAGTACTTC.

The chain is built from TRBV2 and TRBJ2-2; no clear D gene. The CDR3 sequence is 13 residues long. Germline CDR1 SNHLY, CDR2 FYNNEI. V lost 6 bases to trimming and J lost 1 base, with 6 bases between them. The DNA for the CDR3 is TGTGCCAGCAGAGCCCAGAACACCGGGGAGCTGTTTTTT. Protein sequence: CASRAQNTGELFF. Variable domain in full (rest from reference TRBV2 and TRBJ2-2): EPEVTQTPSHQVTQMGQEVILRCVPISNHLYFYWYRQILGQKVEFLVSFYNNEISEKSEIFDDQFSVERPDGSNFTLKIRSTKLEDSAMYFCASRAQNTGELFFGEGSRLTVL.

In DNA form, the CDR3 reads TGCGCCAGCAGTCATTACGATAGGACTAGCGGGGCCCAAGAGACCCAGTACTTC. This codes for CASSHYDRTSGAQETQYF. The chain is built from TRBV23-1 and TRBJ2-5; 12 positions match TRBD2. TRBV23-1 is an ORF, with its function uncertain. V lost 3 bases, J lost 1 base, and 9 bases stayed unmatched. The CDR3 sequence is 18 residues long.

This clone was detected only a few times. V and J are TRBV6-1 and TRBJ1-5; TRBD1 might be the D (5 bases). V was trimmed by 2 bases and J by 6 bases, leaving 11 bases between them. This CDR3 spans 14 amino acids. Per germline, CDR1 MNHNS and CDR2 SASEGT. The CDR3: CASSEQGVGQPQHF. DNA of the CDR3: TGTGCCAGCAGTGAACAAGGGGTAGGTCAGCCCCAGCATTTT.

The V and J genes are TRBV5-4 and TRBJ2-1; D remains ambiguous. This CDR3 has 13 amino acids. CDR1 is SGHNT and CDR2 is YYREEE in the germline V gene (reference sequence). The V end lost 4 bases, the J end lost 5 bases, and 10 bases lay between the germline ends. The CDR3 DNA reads TGTGCCAGCAGCATTGACAAGAACAATGAGCAGTTCTTC. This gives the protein CASSIDKNNEQFF. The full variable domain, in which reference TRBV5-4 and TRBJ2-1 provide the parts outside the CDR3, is ETGVTQSPTHLIKTRGQQVTLRCSSQSGHNTVSWYQQALGQGPQFIFQYYREEENGRGNFPPRFSGLQFPNYSSELNVNALELDDSALYLCASSIDKNNEQFFGPGTRLTVL.